These 3 T cell receptor beta chains originate from one sample sequenced in a study of shared clonotypes between healthy human individuals. The method was immunoSEQ multiplex PCR; TCRdb's version includes in-frame clones alone and lacks a portion of them. The data hold 850,000 to 1,200,000 clones, with roughly 70% observed a single time. Sequencing used memory CD4+ T cells sorted from blood. Subset given: CD45RA-negative fraction. These receptors were obtained from a man aged 18 to 29 in good health.

Worth noting for this clone: Different DNA sequences within this sample yield the same CDR3. CDR3 in amino acids: CAISEGQTGRYEQYF. CDR3 sequence (DNA): TGTGCCATCAGTGAAGGGCAGACGGGCCGCTACGAGCAGTACTTC. The chain is built from TRBV10-3 and TRBJ2-7; D unresolved. Trimming took off 3 bases at V and 3 bases at J, with 15 bases between the two ends. This CDR3 is 15 amino acids long. Germline V gene data show CDR1 as ENHRY and CDR2 as SYGVKD.

The chain recombines TRBV19 with TRBJ1-1; D might be TRBD1 (5 bases). There are 11 residues in the CDR3. CDR1 LNHDA and CDR2 SQIVND come from the germline V gene (reference sequence). The V end was cut by 7 bases, the J end by 7 bases, with 10 bases between. DNA for the CDR3: TGTGCCAGTAAAGAGGGGATTGAAGCTTTCTTT. Its translation is CASKEGIEAFF.

The sample holds one count of this clone. V usage is TRBV7-2 and J usage is TRBJ2-5, with unresolved D. This CDR3 is built from 13 residues. With 5 bases removed from V and 5 bases from J, the gap between germline ends came to 12 bases. From germline, CDR1 is SGHTA and CDR2 FQGNSA. The CDR3 spells CASSPVVRETQYF. The DNA for the CDR3 is TGTGCCAGCAGCCCCGTGGTACGGGAGACCCAGTACTTC.